This TCR beta chain originates from a study of T cell changes during pregnancy in multiple sclerosis. Measured with immunoSEQ multiplex PCR; TCRdb has only the in-frame clones, and not every one. The sample carries around 50,000 clones, 94% recorded once. This CDR3 has 15 residues. Trimming left V 8 bases short and J 0 bases short, with 14 bases between. Germline V CDR1 and CDR2: MNHEY, SMNVEV (reference sequence). The input for sequencing was CD8+ T cells from peripheral blood mononuclear cells, taken in the first trimester of pregnancy. The J gene is TRBJ2-1, the V gene TRBV27; the D gene is possibly TRBD1 (6 bases). The sequence was obtained from a female donor with multiple sclerosis, enrolled in a pregnancy study. CDR3 sequence reads: CASHPLGGSYNEQFF. The CDR3 nucleotides read TGTGCCAGCCACCCGTTAGGGGGCTCCTACAATGAGCAGTTCTTC.